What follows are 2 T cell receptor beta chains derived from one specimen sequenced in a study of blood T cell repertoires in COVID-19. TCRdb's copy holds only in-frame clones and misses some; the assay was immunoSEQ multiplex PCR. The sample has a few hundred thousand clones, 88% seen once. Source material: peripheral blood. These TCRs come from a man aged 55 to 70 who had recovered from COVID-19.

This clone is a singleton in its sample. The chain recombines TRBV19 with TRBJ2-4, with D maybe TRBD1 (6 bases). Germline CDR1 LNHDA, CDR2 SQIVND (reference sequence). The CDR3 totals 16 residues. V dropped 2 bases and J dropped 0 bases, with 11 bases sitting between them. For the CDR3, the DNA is TGTGCCAGTAGTATATCCTCAGGGGCAGCCAAAAACATTCAGTACTTC. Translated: CASSISSGAAKNIQYF.

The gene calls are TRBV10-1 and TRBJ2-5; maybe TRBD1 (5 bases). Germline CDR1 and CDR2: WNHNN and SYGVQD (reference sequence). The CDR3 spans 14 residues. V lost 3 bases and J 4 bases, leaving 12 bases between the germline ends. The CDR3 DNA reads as TGCGCCAGCAGTGATAGTGGGGCAGGAGAGACCCAGTACTTC. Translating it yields CASSDSGAGETQYF.